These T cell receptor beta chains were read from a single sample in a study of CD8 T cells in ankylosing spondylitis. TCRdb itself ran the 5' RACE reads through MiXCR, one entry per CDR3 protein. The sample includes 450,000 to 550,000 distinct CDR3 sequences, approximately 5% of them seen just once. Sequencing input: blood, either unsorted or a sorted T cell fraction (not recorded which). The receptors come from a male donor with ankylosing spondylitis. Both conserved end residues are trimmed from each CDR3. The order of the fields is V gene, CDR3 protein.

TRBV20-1,SAAGGIGYGYT
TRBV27,ASSFDRSTGELF
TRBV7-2,ASSTPSRSNYGYT
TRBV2,ASSEEGAGANVLT
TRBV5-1,ASRNLAGVQETQY
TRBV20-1,SAREGGDTEAF
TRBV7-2,ASSSTISNQPQH
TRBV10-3,AISERHGQAWGNGELF
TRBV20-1,SANSGRYNEQF
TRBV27,ASSHGTRGNQPQH
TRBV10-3,AISERGRADNEQF
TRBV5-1,ASRDPRTISGANVLT
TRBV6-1,ASSPDYYEQY
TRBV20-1,SARDASRGSPLH
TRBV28,AAGRGSSYNEQF
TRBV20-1,SARTGVYEQY
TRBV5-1,ASSLSGGEDYEQY
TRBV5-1,ASSLVAPSYNEQF
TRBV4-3,ASSQGTGSNTGELF
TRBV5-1,ASSLRGMLTDTQY
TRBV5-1,ASSFRRTRGTPLH
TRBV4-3,ASSQGGGDTQY
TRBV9,ASSVDHNTEAF
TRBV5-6,ASTFFRGGSTNEKLF
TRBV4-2,ASSHINFQGRGSDTQY
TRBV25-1,ASSVEWGEAF
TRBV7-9,ASSFKQGHGYT
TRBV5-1,ASSLDAGGVETQY
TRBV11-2,ASSLGLAGGYKDNEQF
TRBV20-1,SARTSLVTEAF
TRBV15,ATSRARGEQY
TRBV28,ASSSLQGSYDEQF
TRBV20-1,SAAPNQETQY
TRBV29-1,SVAQGVEATGELF
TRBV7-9,ASSLGDWSPLH
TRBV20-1,SAAPHYEQY
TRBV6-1,ASSQRVTTGELF
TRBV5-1,ASSGGPTGLNTGELF
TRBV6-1,ASSNLAGGLTSYNEQF
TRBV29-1,SSGRGGETQY
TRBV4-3,ASSQDSSGYNSPLH
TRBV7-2,ASSTRHDPSYEQY
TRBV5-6,ASSGGTIGTYGYT
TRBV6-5,ASSSAGWNEKLF